These 28 T cell receptor beta chains were all obtained from the same sample, sequenced in a study of T cell responses to AZD1222 COVID-19 vaccine. Assay: immunoSEQ multiplex PCR; the TCRdb copy retains only in-frame clones and omits some. Of 120,000 or so clones in the sample, less than 90% were seen once. Source: peripheral blood, taken on day 0 of AZD1222 vaccination. These receptors originate from an adult in good health.

J is TRBJ2-7 and V is TRBV20-1; D remains unclear. This CDR3 comprises 13 residues. V was pared by 3 bases and J by 0 bases, with 9 bases between. Germline loops: CDR1 DFQATT, CDR2 SNEGSKA (reference sequence). The CDR3 bases are TGCAGTGCTAGTCCGGCAGGCTCCTACGAGCAGTACTTC. This encodes CSASPAGSYEQYF.

The chain employs TRBV30 and TRBJ2-1; the match to TRBD2 covers 12 bases. CDR3 length: 15 residues. Germline trimming cut 8 bases from V and 7 bases from J; bases unmatched to any gene: 12. Germline-derived CDR1 and CDR2 are GTSNPN and SVGIG (reference sequence). The DNA of the CDR3 is TGTGCCGGAGATCCCGGGACTAGCGGGTGGAATGAGCAGTTCTTC. This sequence encodes CAGDPGTSGWNEQFF. Based on the CDR3 plus reference TRBV30 and TRBJ2-1, the full variable domain is SQTIHQWPATLVQPVGSPLSLECTVEGTSNPNLYWYRQAAGRGLQLLFYSVGIGQISSEVPQNLSASRPQDRQFILSSKKLLLSDSGFYLCAGDPGTSGWNEQFFGPGTRLTVL.

The J gene is TRBJ1-1, the V gene TRBV7-2, with D possibly TRBD1 on 5 matching bases. Germline values: CDR1 SGHTA, CDR2 FQGNSA. Trimming stripped 1 base from V and 7 bases from J, with 16 bases between. This CDR3 has 15 amino acids. CDR3 protein: CASSLVGRGGGEAFF. The CDR3 bases are TGTGCCAGCAGCTTAGTAGGTAGGGGAGGTGGTGAAGCTTTCTTT.

The genes are TRBV5-1 and TRBJ1-1; 9 bases are shared with TRBD1. CDR3 size: 14 residues. Trimming cost V 4 bases and J 4 bases; bases outside gene matches: 5. Germline V gene sequence: CDR1 SGHRS, CDR2 YFSETQ. CDR3 nucleotide sequence: TGCGCCAGCAGCACAGGGGGCTCCGGCACTGAAGCTTTCTTT. This encodes CASSTGGSGTEAFF. Complete variable domain (other parts from reference TRBV5-1 and TRBJ1-1): KAGVTQTPRYLIKTRGQQVTLSCSPISGHRSVSWYQQTPGQGLQFLFEYFSETQRNKGNFPGRFSGRQFSNSRSEMNVSTLELGDSALYLCASSTGGSGTEAFFGQGTRLTVV.

This clone was observed a handful of times. This chain connects TRBV5-5 to TRBJ2-7; D may be TRBD2 (7 bases). The CDR3 has 15 residues. V lost 1 base and J 2 bases, leaving 13 bases between the germline ends. Germline V lookup: CDR1 SGHKS, CDR2 YYEKEE (reference sequence). CDR3 nucleotide sequence: TGTGCCAGCAGCTTGAACGGGGGGCCAACCTACGAGCAGTACTTC. Translation: CASSLNGGPTYEQYF. Drawing the rest from reference TRBV5-5 and TRBJ2-7, the complete variable domain is DAGVTQSPTHLIKTRGQQVTLRCSPISGHKSVSWYQQVLGQGPQFIFQYYEKEERGRGNFPDRFSARQFPNYSSELNVNALLLGDSALYLCASSLNGGPTYEQYFGPGTRLTVT.

The chain is built from TRBV7-3 and TRBJ2-2; possible D gene TRBD2, 5 bases. Germline loops: CDR1 SGHTA, CDR2 FQGTGA. V lost 5 bases, J lost 6 bases, and 10 bases lay in between. The CDR3 has 13 amino acids. In DNA, the CDR3 is TGTGCCAGCAGCCCCCGGGGTCCCGGGGAGCTGTTTTTT. The encoded protein is CASSPRGPGELFF.

Concerning this clone itself: The same CDR3 arises from other DNA sequences in this sample as well. The chain joins TRBV6-2 or TRBV6-3 to TRBJ1-2, with unresolved D. The CDR3 loop spans 14 amino acids. Trimming left V 2 bases short and J 0 bases short, with 7 bases between. CDR1 and CDR2 (germline): MNHEY, SVGEGT. The CDR3 protein is CASSYGRPNYGYTF. The CDR3 DNA reads TGTGCCAGCAGTTACGGGAGGCCTAACTATGGCTACACCTTC.

The V gene is TRBV7-2, the J gene TRBJ2-2; TRBD2 agrees at 15 bases. This CDR3 spans 16 amino acids. V shed 4 bases and J 6 bases; nucleotides not matched to a gene: 3. Germline V gene data show CDR1 as SGHTA and CDR2 as FQGNSA. The CDR3 DNA reads as TGTGCCAGCAGCTGGACTAGCGGGAGGGTGTCCGGGGAGCTGTTTTTT. Translation gives CASSWTSGRVSGELFF.

The V gene is TRBV7-2, the J gene TRBJ1-3; 9 bases match TRBD1. The CDR3 consists of 15 residues. V trimming: 1 base; J trimming: 4 bases; junction bases outside the gene matches: 2. Germline V gene lookup returns CDR1 SGHTA and CDR2 FQGNSA. CDR3 coding DNA: TGTGCCAGCAGCTTAGACAGGGGGCGAGGAAACACCATATATTTT. As protein: CASSLDRGRGNTIYF.

V usage is TRBV6-2 or TRBV6-3 and J usage is TRBJ1-1; 10 bases match TRBD1. The length of the CDR3 is 13 residues. The V gene's germline CDR1 is MNHEY and CDR2 SVGEGT. Trimming took 2 bases from V and 6 from J; bases not matched to a gene: 0. CDR3 in amino acids: CASSYGTGAEAFF. CDR3 DNA: TGTGCCAGCAGTTACGGGACAGGGGCTGAAGCTTTCTTT.

This chain links TRBV7-3 with TRBJ2-6; D is unclear. Germline-derived CDR1 and CDR2 are SGHTA and FQGTGA. CDR3 length: 16 amino acids. Trimming removed 0 bases from V and 2 bases from J, with 8 bases in between. Here the CDR3 reads CASSLTADPGANVLTF. CDR3 DNA: TGTGCCAGCAGCTTAACGGCAGATCCTGGGGCCAACGTCCTGACTTTC. The full variable domain, rest sourced from reference TRBV7-3 and TRBJ2-6, is GAGVSQTPSNKVTEKGKYVELRCDPISGHTALYWYRQSLGQGPEFLIYFQGTGAADDSGLPNDRFFAVRPEGSVSTLKIQRTERGDSAVYLCASSLTADPGANVLTFGAGSRLTVL.

The rearrangement links TRBV7-8 to TRBJ2-3, with D unclear. Trimming left V 5 bases short and J 4 bases short, with 7 bases between. This CDR3 is built from 12 residues. Germline CDR1 SGHVS, CDR2 FQNEAQ. Here the CDR3 reads CASSPSADTQYF. The CDR3 coding sequence is TGTGCCAGCAGCCCCTCGGCAGATACGCAGTATTTT.

V gene TRBV10-1 combines with J gene TRBJ1-5; no clear D gene. Trimming took 0 bases from V and 5 from J, leaving 8 bases between them. This CDR3 comprises 14 residues. Germline values: CDR1 WNHNN, CDR2 SYGVQD (reference sequence). The CDR3 DNA is TGCGCCAGCAGTGAGTCTGGGAGTGATCAGCCCCAGCATTTT. This gives the protein CASSESGSDQPQHF.

In nucleotides, the CDR3 is TGTGCCAGCAGCGCCTGGCAGGGGGGGTATTCACCCCTCCACTTT. Its protein is CASSAWQGGYSPLHF. The chain has TRBV5-4 and TRBJ1-6; 7 bases map to TRBD1. The CDR3 contains 15 residues. CDR1 and CDR2 from the germline V gene are SGHNT and YYREEE (reference sequence). V gave up 4 bases and J gave up 8 bases; unmatched junction bases: 9.

V usage is TRBV12-3 or TRBV12-4 and J usage is TRBJ1-2; D is ambiguous. Trimming pared 3 bases from V and 4 bases from J, leaving 9 bases between. The CDR3 is 13 amino acids. Written as DNA, the CDR3 is TGTGCCAGCAGTTTCAACAGCTTCTATGGCTACACCTTC. This codes for CASSFNSFYGYTF.

With regard to this clone: A much larger clone lies one base from this, so it may be a read error. This CDR3 is also generated by other DNA sequences in the sample. The V and J genes are TRBV12-5 and TRBJ2-6, with a possible D match to TRBD2 (7 bases). With 9 bases removed from V and 2 bases from J, the gap between germline ends came to 14 bases. The CDR3 extends over 15 amino acids. In germline, CDR1 is LGHNT, CDR2 FRNRAP. The CDR3: CARGAGGTGANVLTF. CDR3 DNA sequence: TGTGCTAGGGGGGCCGGGGGGACTGGGGCCAACGTCCTGACTTTC.

This clone was seen more than once but under ten times. The CDR3 loop is CASSQAGGPDTGELFF. The CDR3, as DNA: TGCGCCAGCAGCCAAGCGGGAGGGCCGGACACCGGGGAGCTGTTTTTT. The V call is TRBV4-3, the J call TRBJ2-2, with 8 bases matching TRBD2. The CDR3 loop spans 16 amino acids. Trimming at V came to 1 base and at J to 3 bases, leaving 4 bases not matched to a gene. CDR1 is LGHNA and CDR2 is YSLEER in the germline V gene.

V and J are TRBV10-3 and TRBJ2-1; D may match TRBD1 or TRBD2 (5 bases each). The CDR3 is 14 residues long. V gave up 1 base and J gave up 10 bases, with 14 bases separating them. Germline CDR1 and CDR2: ENHRY and SYGVKD. Written as DNA, the CDR3 is TGTGCCATCAGTGAGTTGAGGGGTTCAGGGGAGCAGTTCTTC. This encodes CAISELRGSGEQFF.

V is TRBV9 and J is TRBJ2-1; TRBD1 might be the D (6 bases). CDR3 length equals 14 residues. The V gene lost 0 bases and the J gene lost 6 bases, with 10 bases spanning the gap. CDR1 is SGDLS, CDR2 YYNGEE, per germline. CDR3 nucleotides: TGTGCCAGCAGCGTAGCTGGGACAATCAATGAGCAGTTCTTC. Its translation is CASSVAGTINEQFF.

The V gene is TRBV29-1, the J gene TRBJ2-3, with TRBD2 as a possible D gene (5 bases). Trimming stripped 6 bases from V and 6 bases from J, with 10 bases between. Germline V lookup: CDR1 SQVTM, CDR2 ANQGSEA. The CDR3 runs to 11 residues. CDR3 loop: CSVNGGDTQYF. The CDR3 nucleotides are TGCAGCGTCAATGGCGGGGATACGCAGTATTTT.

J is TRBJ2-2 and V is TRBV10-3; D is uncertain. Germline V gives CDR1 ENHRY, CDR2 SYGVKD. This CDR3 is 17 amino acids long. Between the trimmed V and J ends, which lost 0 bases and 1 base, there was a span of 12 bases. For the CDR3, the DNA is TGTGCCATCAGTGAGTCTAGAGCACGCCAGAACACCGGGGAGCTGTTTTTT. This codes for CAISESRARQNTGELFF.

The rearrangement links TRBV28 to TRBJ1-2; no clear D. The CDR3 loop spans 12 amino acids. Germline assignment: CDR1 MDHEN and CDR2 SYDVKM. The V end lost 3 bases, the J end lost 8 bases, and 10 bases lay between the germline ends. DNA for the CDR3: TGTGCCAGCAGTTTGGCCCGGCAGGGCTACACCTTC. Translated, it gives CASSLARQGYTF.

The table lists this clone with a few counts. J is TRBJ2-5 and V is TRBV2; 9 nucleotides align to TRBD1. The CDR3 sequence is 14 residues long. The V and J ends lost 3 bases and 5 bases, in that order; junction bases with no gene match: 4. Germline V gives CDR1 SNHLY, CDR2 FYNNEI. The CDR3 DNA reads as TGTGCCAGCAGTGAGCACAGGGGGCGGGAGACCCAGTACTTC. The encoded protein is CASSEHRGRETQYF.

The rearrangement uses TRBV5-1 and TRBJ1-2, with TRBD1 matching 8 bases. After removal of 6 bases from V and 0 bases from J, the junction contained 4 bases not matched to a gene. The CDR3 runs 14 residues. The germline V gene encodes CDR1 SGHRS and CDR2 YFSETQ. This CDR3 is CASMGTGANYGYTF. The CDR3 nucleotides read TGCGCCAGCATGGGGACAGGAGCTAACTATGGCTACACCTTC.

The genes are TRBV3-1 (or the pseudogene TRBV3-2) and TRBJ2-7; tentative D call: TRBD1 (6 bases). V was shortened by 0 bases and J by 5 bases, with 14 bases between the two germline ends. The CDR3 covers 15 residues. Per the germline V gene, CDR1 is LGHDT and CDR2 is YNNKEL (reference sequence). CDR3 nucleotide sequence: TGTGCCAGCAGCCAAGATACAGGGCGTCATAACGAGCAGTACTTC. Translation gives CASSQDTGRHNEQYF.

This rearrangement joins TRBV3-1 (or the pseudogene TRBV3-2) to TRBJ2-3, with TRBD2 identical over 9 bases. The length of the CDR3 is 16 residues. V lost 1 base, J lost 2 bases, and 4 bases stayed unmatched. CDR1 and CDR2 (germline): LGHDT, YNNKEL (reference sequence). The CDR3 reads CASSQGGGGNTDTQYF. For the CDR3, the DNA is TGTGCCAGCAGCCAAGGCGGGGGGGGCAACACAGATACGCAGTATTTT.

CDR3 nucleotide sequence: TGTGCCAGCAGCCAGGATACAGGGAGGGGTCAGCCCCAGCATTTT. Residues: CASSQDTGRGQPQHF. The gene calls are TRBV3-1 (or the pseudogene TRBV3-2) and TRBJ1-5; tentative D call: TRBD1 (6 bases). The CDR3 is 15 residues long. Germline lookup yields CDR1 LGHDT and CDR2 YNNKEL (reference sequence). The V end lost 3 bases, the J end lost 6 bases, and 15 bases lay between the germline ends.

This chain connects TRBV5-1 to TRBJ2-7; the D is unclear. Germline V CDR1 and CDR2: SGHRS, YFSETQ. This CDR3 is 14 amino acids long. The V end lost 7 bases, the J end lost 0 bases, and 14 bases lay between the germline ends. CDR3 region: CASREMMSSYEQYF. The CDR3, as DNA: TGCGCCAGCCGTGAAATGATGAGCTCCTACGAGCAGTACTTC.